This T cell receptor beta chain was captured by sequencing in a study of graft-versus-host responses after intestinal transplantation. The overall study: Tacrolimus and steroids were given for two to three years to all recipients after anti-thymocyte globulin induction.

Sequencing was performed with immunoSEQ multiplex PCR; in TCRdb, only in-frame clones are kept and a portion is missing. This table has about 85,000 clones, 75% to 90% appearing once. Remarks on this clone: The target antigen is unknown.

Germline CDR1 reads SGHAT; CDR2 reads FQDESV (reference sequence). CDR3 length equals 13 residues. Trimming removed 1 base at V and 8 bases at J, with 9 bases between. General study points: Graft-versus-host to host-versus-graft clonal ratios in allografts were high in patients with graft-donor T cell macrochimerism.

This sequence originates from a human donor who received an intestinal transplant. The genes are TRBV11-1 and TRBJ2-1; D perhaps matches TRBD2 (5 bases). This sample comprised unstimulated CD8+ T cells sorted from spleen or lymph node cells, obtained before intestinal transplant. CDR3 loop: CASSLGEGDEQFF. CDR3 bases: TGTGCCAGCAGCTTAGGCGAGGGTGATGAGCAGTTCTTC.